This T cell receptor beta chain was observed in a study of T cell repertoires in cytomegalovirus infection. Study information: Indicated by public TCR beta signatures were CMV infection and matching HLA type. General study results and limits: HLA-C-restricted CMV clonotypes gave the most frequent clonotype in two of eight donors. Individuals carrying CMV plus the relevant HLA were identified by cumulative frequency of public TCR beta families.

On this clonotype itself: Its antigen is unknown.

TCRdb re-called the reads through MiXCR, storing one row per CDR3 protein. The sample yields under 350,000 distinct CDR3 sequences, 9% to 9.5% seen once. The CDR3 consists of 15 residues. V was shortened by 5 bases and J by 0 bases, with 13 bases between the two germline ends. The chain carries TRBV12-3 or TRBV12-4 and TRBJ2-5; D perhaps matches TRBD2 (6 bases). This clonotype was obtained from a human donor in good health (CMV status not recorded). Some clones in this sample may be carry-over from other donors' samples. Sequences were obtained from PBMCs. The CDR3 DNA follows: TGTGCCAGCAGTCCCCGGGACTCCTACCAAGAGACCCAGTACTTC. Its protein product is CASSPRDSYQETQYF.